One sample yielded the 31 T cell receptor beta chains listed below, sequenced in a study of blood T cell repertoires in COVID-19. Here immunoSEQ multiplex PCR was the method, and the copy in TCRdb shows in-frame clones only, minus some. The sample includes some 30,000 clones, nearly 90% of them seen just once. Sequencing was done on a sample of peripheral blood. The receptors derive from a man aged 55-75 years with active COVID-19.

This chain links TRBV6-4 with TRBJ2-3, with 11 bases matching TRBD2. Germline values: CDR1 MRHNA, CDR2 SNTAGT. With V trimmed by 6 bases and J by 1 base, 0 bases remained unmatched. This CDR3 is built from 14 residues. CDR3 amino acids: CASRTSGGTDTQYF. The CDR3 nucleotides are TGTGCCAGCAGGACTAGCGGGGGCACAGATACGCAGTATTTT.

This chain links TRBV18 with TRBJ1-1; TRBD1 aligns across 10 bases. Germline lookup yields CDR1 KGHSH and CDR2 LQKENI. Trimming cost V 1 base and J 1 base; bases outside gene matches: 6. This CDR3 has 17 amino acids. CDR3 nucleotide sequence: TGTGCCAGCTCACCACTGACAGGGGGCGGTAAGAACACTGAAGCTTTCTTT. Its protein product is CASSPLTGGGKNTEAFF.

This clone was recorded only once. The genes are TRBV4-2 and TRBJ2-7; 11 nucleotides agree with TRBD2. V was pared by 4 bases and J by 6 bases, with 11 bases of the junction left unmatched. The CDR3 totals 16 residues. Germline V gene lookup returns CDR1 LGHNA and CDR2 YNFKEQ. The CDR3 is CASSRALAGGSGEQYF. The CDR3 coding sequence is TGTGCCAGCAGCCGAGCTCTAGCGGGGGGATCGGGCGAGCAGTACTTC.

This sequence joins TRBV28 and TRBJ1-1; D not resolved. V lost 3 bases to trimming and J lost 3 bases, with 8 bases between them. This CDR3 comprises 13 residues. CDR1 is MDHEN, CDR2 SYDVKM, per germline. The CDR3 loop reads CASSFPGYTEAFF. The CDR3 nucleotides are TGTGCCAGCAGTTTTCCCGGGTACACTGAAGCTTTCTTT.

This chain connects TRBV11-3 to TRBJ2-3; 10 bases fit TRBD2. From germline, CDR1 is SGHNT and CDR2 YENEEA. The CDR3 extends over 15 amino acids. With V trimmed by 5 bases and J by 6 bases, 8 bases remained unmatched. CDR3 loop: CASSPLAGSIDTQYF. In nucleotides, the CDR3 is TGTGCCAGCAGCCCACTAGCGGGGAGCATTGATACGCAGTATTTT.

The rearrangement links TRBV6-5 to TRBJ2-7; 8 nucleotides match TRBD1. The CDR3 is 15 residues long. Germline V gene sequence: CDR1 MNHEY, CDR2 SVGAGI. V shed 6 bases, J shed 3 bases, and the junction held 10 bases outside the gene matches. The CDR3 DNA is TGTGCCAGCAGATCGACAGGGGAGGCCTTCTACGAGCAGTACTTC. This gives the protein CASRSTGEAFYEQYF.

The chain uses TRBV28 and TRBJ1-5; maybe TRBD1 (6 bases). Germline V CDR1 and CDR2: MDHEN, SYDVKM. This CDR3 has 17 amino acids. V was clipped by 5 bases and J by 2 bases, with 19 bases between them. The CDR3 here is CASSPGAYGKGNQPQHF. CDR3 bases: TGTGCCAGCAGTCCAGGGGCCTACGGGAAGGGCAATCAGCCCCAGCATTTT. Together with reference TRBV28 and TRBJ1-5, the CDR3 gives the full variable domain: DVKVTQSSRYLVKRTGEKVFLECVQDMDHENMFWYRQDPGLGLRLIYFSYDVKMKEKGDIPEGYSVSREKKERFSLILESASTNQTSMYLCASSPGAYGKGNQPQHFGDGTRLSIL.

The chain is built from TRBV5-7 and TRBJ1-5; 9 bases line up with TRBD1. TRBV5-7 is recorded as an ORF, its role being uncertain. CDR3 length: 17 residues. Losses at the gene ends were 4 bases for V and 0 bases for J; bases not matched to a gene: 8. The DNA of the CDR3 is TGTGCCAGCAGCCCGGACAGGGGAGTCTATAGCAATCAGCCCCAGCATTTT. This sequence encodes CASSPDRGVYSNQPQHF.

This chain's CDR3 is CASSWRDRGQPQHF. CDR3 DNA sequence: TGTGCCAGCAGCTGGAGGGACAGGGGCCAGCCCCAGCATTTT. The chain couples TRBV5-8 to TRBJ1-5; 10 nucleotides agree with TRBD1. The germline CDR1 and CDR2 sequences are SGHTS and YDEGEE. J was trimmed by 7 bases and V by 3 bases; bases with no gene match: 4. The CDR3 totals 14 residues.

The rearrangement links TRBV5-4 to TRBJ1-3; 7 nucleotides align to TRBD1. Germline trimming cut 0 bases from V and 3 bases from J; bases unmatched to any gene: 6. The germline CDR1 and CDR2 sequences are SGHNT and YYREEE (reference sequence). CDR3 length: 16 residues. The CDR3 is CASSLEGALGGNTIYF. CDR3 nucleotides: TGTGCCAGCAGCTTGGAGGGGGCGCTGGGTGGAAACACCATATATTTT.

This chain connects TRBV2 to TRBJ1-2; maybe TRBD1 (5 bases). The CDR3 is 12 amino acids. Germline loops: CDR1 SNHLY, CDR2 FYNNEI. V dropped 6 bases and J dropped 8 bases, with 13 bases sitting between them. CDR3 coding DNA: TGTGCCAGCAGGGTGGGGAGGGGCGGCTACACCTTC. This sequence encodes CASRVGRGGYTF.

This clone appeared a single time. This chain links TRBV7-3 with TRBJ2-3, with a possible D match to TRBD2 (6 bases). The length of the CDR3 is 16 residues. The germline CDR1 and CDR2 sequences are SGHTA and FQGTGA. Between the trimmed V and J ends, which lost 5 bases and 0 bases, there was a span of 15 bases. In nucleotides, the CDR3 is TGTGCCAGCAGCCCCTCTAGGGCGGGGAGCACAGATACGCAGTATTTT. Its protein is CASSPSRAGSTDTQYF.

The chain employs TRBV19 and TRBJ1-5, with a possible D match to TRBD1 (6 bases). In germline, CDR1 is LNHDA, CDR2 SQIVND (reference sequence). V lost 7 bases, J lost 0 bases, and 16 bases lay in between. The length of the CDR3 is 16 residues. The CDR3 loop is CASNRVGEHSNQPQHF. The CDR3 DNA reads TGTGCCAGTAACAGGGTGGGGGAGCATAGCAATCAGCCCCAGCATTTT. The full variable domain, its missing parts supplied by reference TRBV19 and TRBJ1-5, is DGGITQSPKYLFRKEGQNVTLSCEQNLNHDAMYWYRQDPGQGLRLIYYSQIVNDFQKGDIAEGYSVSREKKESFPLTVTSAQKNPTAFYLCASNRVGEHSNQPQHFGDGTRLSIL.

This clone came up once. CDR3 sequence: CASSTLQGVNSGANVLTF. The CDR3 DNA sequence: TGTGCCAGCAGTACACTACAGGGGGTTAACTCTGGGGCCAACGTCCTGACTTTC. V usage is TRBV6-2 or TRBV6-3 and J usage is TRBJ2-6, with 8 bases aligning to TRBD1. The CDR3 spans 18 residues. J gave up 0 bases and V 5 bases, and 9 bases lay outside the gene matches. CDR1 and CDR2 (germline): MNHEY, SVGEGT.

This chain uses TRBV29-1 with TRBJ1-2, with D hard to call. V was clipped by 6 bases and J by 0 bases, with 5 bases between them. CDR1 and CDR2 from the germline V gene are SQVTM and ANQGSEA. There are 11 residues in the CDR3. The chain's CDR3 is CSVQTNYGYTF. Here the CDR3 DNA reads TGCAGCGTACAGACTAACTATGGCTACACCTTC.

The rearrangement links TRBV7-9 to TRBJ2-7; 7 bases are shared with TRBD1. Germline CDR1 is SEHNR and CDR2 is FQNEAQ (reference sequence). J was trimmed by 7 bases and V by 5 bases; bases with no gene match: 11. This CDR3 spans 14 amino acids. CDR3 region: CASSPRDRLREQYF. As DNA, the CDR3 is TGTGCCAGCAGCCCCCGGGACAGACTACGAGAGCAGTACTTC.

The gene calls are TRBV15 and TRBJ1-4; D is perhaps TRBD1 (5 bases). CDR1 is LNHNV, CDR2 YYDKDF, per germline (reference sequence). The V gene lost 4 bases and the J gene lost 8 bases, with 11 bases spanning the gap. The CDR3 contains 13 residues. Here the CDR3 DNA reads TGTGCCACCAGCATCAGGGTCGGCGAAAAACTGTTTTTT. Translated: CATSIRVGEKLFF.

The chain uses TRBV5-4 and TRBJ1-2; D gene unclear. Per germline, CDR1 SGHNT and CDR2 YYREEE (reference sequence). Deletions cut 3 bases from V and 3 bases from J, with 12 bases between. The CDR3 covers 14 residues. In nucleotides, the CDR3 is TGTGCCAGCAGCTCGTCTGGCAGTCACTATGGCTACACCTTC. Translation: CASSSSGSHYGYTF.

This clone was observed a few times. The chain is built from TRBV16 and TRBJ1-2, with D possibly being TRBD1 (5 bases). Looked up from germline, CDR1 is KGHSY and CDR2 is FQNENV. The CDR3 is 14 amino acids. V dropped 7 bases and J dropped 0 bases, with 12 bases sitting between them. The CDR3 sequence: CASTLGHTNYGYTF. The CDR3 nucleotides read TGTGCCAGCACCCTAGGACACACTAACTATGGCTACACCTTC. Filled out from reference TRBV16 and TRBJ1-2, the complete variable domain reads GEEVAQTPKHLVRGEGQKAKLYCAPIKGHSYVFWYQQVLKNEFKFLISFQNENVFDETGMPKERFSAKCLPNSPCSLEIQATKLEDSAVYFCASTLGHTNYGYTFGSGTRLTVV.

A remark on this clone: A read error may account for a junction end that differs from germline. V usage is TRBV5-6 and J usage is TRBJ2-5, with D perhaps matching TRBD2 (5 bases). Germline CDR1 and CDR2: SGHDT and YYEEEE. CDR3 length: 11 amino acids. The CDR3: CASSRLGVQDF. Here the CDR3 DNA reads TGTGCCAGCAGCCGGCTCGGGGTACAAGACTTC. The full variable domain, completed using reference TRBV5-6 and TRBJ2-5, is DAGVTQSPTHLIKTRGQQVTLRCSPKSGHDTVSWYQQALGQGPQFIFQYYEEEERQRGNFPDRFSGHQFPNYSSELNVNALLLGDSALYLCASSRLGVQDFGPGTRLLVL.

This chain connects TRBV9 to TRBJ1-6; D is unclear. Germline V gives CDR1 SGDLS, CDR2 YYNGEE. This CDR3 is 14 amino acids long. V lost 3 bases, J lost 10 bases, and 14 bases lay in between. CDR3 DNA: TGTGCCAGCAGCGGAGCCGACAAGTGGTCACCCCTCCACTTT. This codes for CASSGADKWSPLHF. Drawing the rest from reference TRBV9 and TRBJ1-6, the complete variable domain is DSGVTQTPKHLITATGQRVTLRCSPRSGDLSVYWYQQSLDQGLQFLIQYYNGEERAKGNILERFSAQQFPDLHSELNLSSLELGDSALYFCASSGADKWSPLHFGNGTRLTVT.

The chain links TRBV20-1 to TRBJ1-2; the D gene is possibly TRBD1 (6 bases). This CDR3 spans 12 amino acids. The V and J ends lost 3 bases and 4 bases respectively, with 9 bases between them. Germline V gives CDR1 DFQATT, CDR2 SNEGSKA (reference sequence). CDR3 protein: CSASETGYGYTF. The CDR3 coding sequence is TGCAGTGCTAGTGAGACAGGCTATGGCTACACCTTC.

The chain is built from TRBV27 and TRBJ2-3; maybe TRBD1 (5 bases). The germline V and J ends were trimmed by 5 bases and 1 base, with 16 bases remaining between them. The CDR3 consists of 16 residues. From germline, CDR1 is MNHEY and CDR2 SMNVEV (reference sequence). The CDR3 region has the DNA TGTGCCAGCAGTCCAGGGATAACAGCCGGCACAGATACGCAGTATTTT. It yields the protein CASSPGITAGTDTQYF.

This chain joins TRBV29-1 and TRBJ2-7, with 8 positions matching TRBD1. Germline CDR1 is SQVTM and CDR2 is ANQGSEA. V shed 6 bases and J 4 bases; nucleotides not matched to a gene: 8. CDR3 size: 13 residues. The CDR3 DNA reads TGCAGCGTGGCAGGGGGCGCGGGGTACGAGCAGTACTTC. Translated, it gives CSVAGGAGYEQYF.

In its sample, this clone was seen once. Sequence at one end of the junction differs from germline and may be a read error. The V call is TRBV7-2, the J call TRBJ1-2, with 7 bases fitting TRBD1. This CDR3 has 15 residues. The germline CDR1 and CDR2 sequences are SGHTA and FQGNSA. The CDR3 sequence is CASSRNPRGQLGQSF. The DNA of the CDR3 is TGTGCCAGCAGCCGGAACCCTAGGGGACAGCTAGGCCAAAGCTTC.

The CDR3 sequence is CSATSGGAQETQYF. The CDR3 region has the DNA TGCAGCGCCACTAGCGGGGGGGCCCAAGAGACCCAGTACTTC. The rearrangement uses TRBV29-1 and TRBJ2-5; 13 nucleotides match TRBD2. The V gene end was trimmed by 7 bases and the J gene end by 1 base; junction bases not matched to a gene: 3. CDR1 SQVTM and CDR2 ANQGSEA come from the germline V gene. This CDR3 has 14 amino acids.

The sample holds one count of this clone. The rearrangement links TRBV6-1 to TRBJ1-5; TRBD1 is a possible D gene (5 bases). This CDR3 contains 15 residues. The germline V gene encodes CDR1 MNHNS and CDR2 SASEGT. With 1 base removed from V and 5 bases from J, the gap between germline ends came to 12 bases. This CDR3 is CASSEGQRRDQPQHF. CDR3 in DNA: TGTGCCAGCAGTGAAGGACAGAGGAGGGATCAGCCCCAGCATTTT.

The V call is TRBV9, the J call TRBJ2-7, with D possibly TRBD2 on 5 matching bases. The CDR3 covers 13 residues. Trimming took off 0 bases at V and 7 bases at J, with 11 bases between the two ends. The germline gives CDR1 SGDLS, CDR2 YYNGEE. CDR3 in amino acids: CASSVGGSGEQYF. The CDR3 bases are TGTGCCAGCAGCGTAGGAGGGTCGGGTGAGCAGTACTTC.

The CDR3 nucleotides read TGTGCCAGCAGACTGGGGGGAGAGCAGTACTTC. Amino acid sequence: CASRLGGEQYF. The V call is TRBV2, the J call TRBJ2-7; TRBD2 is a possible D gene (6 bases). Germline CDR1 SNHLY, CDR2 FYNNEI. The CDR3 spans 11 residues. V lost 6 bases and J lost 7, with 10 bases in between.

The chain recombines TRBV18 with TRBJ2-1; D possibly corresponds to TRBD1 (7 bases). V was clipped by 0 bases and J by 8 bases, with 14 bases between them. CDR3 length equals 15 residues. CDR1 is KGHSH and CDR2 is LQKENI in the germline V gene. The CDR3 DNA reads TGTGCCAGCTCACCACCGTGGCAGGGGGGTTATGAGCAGTTCTTC. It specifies CASSPPWQGGYEQFF.

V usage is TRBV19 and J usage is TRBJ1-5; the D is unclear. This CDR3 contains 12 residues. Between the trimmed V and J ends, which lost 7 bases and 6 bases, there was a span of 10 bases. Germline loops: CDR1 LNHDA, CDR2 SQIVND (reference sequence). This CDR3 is CASIMGFQPQHF. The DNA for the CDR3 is TGTGCCAGTATAATGGGCTTTCAGCCCCAGCATTTT.